This TCR beta chain came from a study of control samples from healthy donors and cancer patients. Libraries were prepared by immunoSEQ multiplex PCR; TCRdb keeps only in-frame clonotypes and omits some of them. The sample comprises 80,000 or so clones, 91% of which are singletons, and under 20% rests with the top ten. This receptor was obtained from a man aged 50-60 years in good health. The sample comprised blood.

CDR3 amino acids: CASSSSGVTGELFF. As DNA, the CDR3 is TGTGCCAGCAGCTCTAGCGGGGTAACCGGGGAGCTGTTTTTT. The J gene is TRBJ2-2, the V gene TRBV11-3; 9 nucleotides agree with TRBD2. CDR1 SGHNT and CDR2 YENEEA come from the germline V gene. The junction had 2 bases not matched to a gene; V was cut back by 4 bases and J by 5 bases. The length of the CDR3 is 14 residues. Looking up the rest from reference TRBV11-3 and TRBJ2-2 gives the full variable domain: EAGVVQSPRYKIIEKKQPVAFWCNPISGHNTLYWYLQNLGQGPELLIRYENEEAVDDSQLPKDRFSAERLKGVDSTLKIQPAELGDSAVYLCASSSSGVTGELFFGEGSRLTVL.